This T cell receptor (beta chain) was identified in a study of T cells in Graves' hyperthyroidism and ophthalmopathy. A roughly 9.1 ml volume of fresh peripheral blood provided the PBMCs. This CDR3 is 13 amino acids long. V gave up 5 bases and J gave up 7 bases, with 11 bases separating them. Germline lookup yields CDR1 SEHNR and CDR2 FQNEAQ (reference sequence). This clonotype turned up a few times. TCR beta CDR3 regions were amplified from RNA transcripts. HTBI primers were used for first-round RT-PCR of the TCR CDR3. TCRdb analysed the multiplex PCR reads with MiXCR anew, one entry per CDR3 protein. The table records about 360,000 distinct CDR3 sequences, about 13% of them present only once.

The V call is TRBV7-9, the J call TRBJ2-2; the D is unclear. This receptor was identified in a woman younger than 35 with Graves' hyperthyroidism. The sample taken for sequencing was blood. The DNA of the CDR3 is TGTGCCAGCAGCCTGGGATACCTCGGGGAGCTGTTTTTT. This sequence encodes CASSLGYLGELFF.